This is a list of T cell receptor beta chains from one sample in a study of T-cell reconstitution after alpha-beta-depleted transplantation in children. TCRdb passed the PCR reads through MiXCR, listing each CDR3 protein once. The sample includes approximately 100,000 distinct CDR3 sequences, 12% of them seen just once. The material was PBMCs from the stem cell graft donor, obtained from the stem cell graft. All receptors derive from a human donor who donated a stem cell graft to a child with inherited bone marrow failure. Each CDR3 is given without its conserved first and last residue.

v_gene	CDR3aa
TRBV5-1	ASSPNIDYSYEQY
TRBV7-2	ASSWDLGDTQY
TRBV27	ASSLSGTGGTDTQY
TRBV24-1	ATSDPGTGDTGELF
TRBV6-2/TRBV6-3	ASSSYPTPREAF
TRBV7-6	ASSLASRAGRASTGELF
TRBV7-8	ASSLGGTSRNTGELF
TRBV29-1	SVGTLMTGELF
TRBV5-1	ASSPPGLAESYEQY
TRBV12-3/TRBV12-4	ASSILAGMGDEQF
TRBV6-1	ASSEAPHWTYNEQF
TRBV10-3	AISRVQGGGYT
TRBV20-1	SARPGRGRTTDTQY
TRBV5-1	ASSQRDRGEQY
TRBV10-3	AISESRGDTEAF
TRBV7-6	ASSATGGMETQY
TRBV30	AWSLLRGRRVGELF
TRBV6-2/TRBV6-3	ASSYAAPGTDTQY
TRBV7-8	ASTPSQELF
TRBV5-6	ASSFGNTRDEQY
TRBV7-2	ASSFTRGDTEAF
TRBV7-2	ASSFSPERYT
TRBV5-4	ASSFLQETQY
TRBV23-1	ASTGSGDNKVTGELF
TRBV29-1	SVEDWVGVNTDTQY
TRBV5-1	ASSLTPGEYQPQH
TRBV7-2	ASSRTNSPLH
TRBV5-1	ASKVLSDTGELF